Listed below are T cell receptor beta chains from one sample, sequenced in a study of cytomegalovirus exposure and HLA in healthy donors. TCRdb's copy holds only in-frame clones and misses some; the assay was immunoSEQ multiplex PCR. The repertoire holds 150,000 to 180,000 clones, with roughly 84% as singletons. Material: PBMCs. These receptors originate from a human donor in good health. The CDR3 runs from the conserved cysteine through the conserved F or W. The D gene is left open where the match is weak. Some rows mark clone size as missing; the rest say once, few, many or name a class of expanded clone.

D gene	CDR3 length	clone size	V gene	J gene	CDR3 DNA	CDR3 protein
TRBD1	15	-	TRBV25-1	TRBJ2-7	TGTGCCAGCAGTGATCAGGGGGCGAAATCCTACGAGCAGTACTTC	CASSDQGAKSYEQYF
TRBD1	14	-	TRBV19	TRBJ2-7	TGTGCCAGTAGTATCGGACAGGGCTCCTACGAGCAGTACTTC	CASSIGQGSYEQYF
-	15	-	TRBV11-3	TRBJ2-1	TGTGCCAGCAGCTCCGGAGAGAGCTCCTACAATGAGCAGTTCTTC	CASSSGESSYNEQFF
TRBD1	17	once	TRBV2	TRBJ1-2	TGTGCCAGCAGTGAGTCGACAGGGAGTCCTGTTCGTGTTGGCTACACCTTC	CASSESTGSPVRVGYTF
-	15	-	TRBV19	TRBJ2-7	TGTGCCAGTAGTATGGGTCAGGGGAGTCCCTACGAGCAGTACTTC	CASSMGQGSPYEQYF
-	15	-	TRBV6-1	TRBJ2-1	TGTGCCAGCAGTGTTGGGGGGATTACCTACAATGAGCAGTTCTTC	CASSVGGITYNEQFF
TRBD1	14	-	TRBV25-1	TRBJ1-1	TGTGCCAGCAGTATCCGGACAGGGGCAACTGAAGCTTTCTTT	CASSIRTGATEAFF
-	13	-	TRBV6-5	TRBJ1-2	TGTGCCAGCAGTGAGGGTCGGTACTATGGCTACACCTTC	CASSEGRYYGYTF
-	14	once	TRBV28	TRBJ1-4	TGTGCCAGCAGTACAGCATTAACTAATGAAAAACTGTTTTTT	CASSTALTNEKLFF
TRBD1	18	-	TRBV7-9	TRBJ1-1	TGTGCCAGCAGCTTAGGGCGCCGGGACAGGGGGCTTCACACTGAAGCTTTCTTT	CASSLGRRDRGLHTEAFF
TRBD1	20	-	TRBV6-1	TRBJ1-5	TGTGCCAGCAGTGAAAAACTTTACCGCAGGGGGCTATATAGCAATCAGCCCCAGCATTTT	CASSEKLYRRGLYSNQPQHF
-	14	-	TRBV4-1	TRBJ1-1	TGCGCCAGCAGCCATTATCCTCGTAACACTGAAGCTTTCTTT	CASSHYPRNTEAFF
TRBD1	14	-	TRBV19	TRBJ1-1	TGTGCCAGTAGTATACCCGGGACAGGGGCGGAGGCTTTCTTT	CASSIPGTGAEAFF
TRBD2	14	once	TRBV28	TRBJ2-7	TGTGCCAGCAGTTTCGGGGTAGCGGGATACGAGCAGTACTTC	CASSFGVAGYEQYF
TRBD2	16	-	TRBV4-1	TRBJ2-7	TGCGCCAGCAGCCCCCTTAGATTAGCGGGATTCGGCGAGCAGTACTTC	CASSPLRLAGFGEQYF
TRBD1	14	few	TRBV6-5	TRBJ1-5	TGTGCCAGCAGTTTCGACAGGGCTAGTCAGCCCCAGCATTTT	CASSFDRASQPQHF
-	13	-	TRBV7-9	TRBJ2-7	TGTGCCAGCAGCCCTCCCAGCTCCTACGAGCAGTACTTC	CASSPPSSYEQYF
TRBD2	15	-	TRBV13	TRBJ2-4	TGTGCCAGCAGCTTAGGCGGGGCTAGCGGAAACATTCAGTACTTC	CASSLGGASGNIQYF
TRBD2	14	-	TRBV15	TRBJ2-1	TGTGCCACCGAAAGCGGGACGACTCTCAATGAGCAGTTCTTC	CATESGTTLNEQFF
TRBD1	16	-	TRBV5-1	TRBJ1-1	TGCGCCAGCTCTGAAATGCCACAGGGGGCGGCCGAGAAAGCTTTCTTT	CASSEMPQGAAEKAFF
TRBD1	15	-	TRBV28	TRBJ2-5	TGTGCCAGCAGTTCCGGGACAGGGGGCCGAGAGACCCAGTACTTC	CASSSGTGGRETQYF
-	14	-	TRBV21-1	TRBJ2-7	TGTGCCAGCAGCGACTTAACCGGGACAGTTGAGCAGTACTTC	CASSDLTGTVEQYF
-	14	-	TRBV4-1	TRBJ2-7	TGCGCCAGCAGCCAAGAGCTACAGGTCGGCGAGCAGTACTTC	CASSQELQVGEQYF
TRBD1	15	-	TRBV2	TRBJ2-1	TGTGCCAGCAGTGGGACAGGGGGCCTGTACAATGAGCAGTTCTTC	CASSGTGGLYNEQFF
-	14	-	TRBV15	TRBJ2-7	TGTGCCACCAGCAGAGATCGAGGGAGCTACGAGCAGTACTTC	CATSRDRGSYEQYF
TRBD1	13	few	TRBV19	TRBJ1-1	TGTGCCAGTAGTCTAGGGACAGGGGCTGGGGCTTTCTTT	CASSLGTGAGAFF
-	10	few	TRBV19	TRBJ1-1	TGTGCCACCGTAAACACTGAAGCTTTCTTT	CATVNTEAFF
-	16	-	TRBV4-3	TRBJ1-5	TGCGCCAGCAGCCAATTCTGGGGGGATAGCAATCAGCCCCAGCATTTT	CASSQFWGDSNQPQHF
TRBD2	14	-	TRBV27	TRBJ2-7	TGTGCCAGCAGTTTCTCTAGCGGAGCCTACGAGCAGTACTTC	CASSFSSGAYEQYF
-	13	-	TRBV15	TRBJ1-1	TGTGCCACCAGCCGGTTGTTGAACACTGAAGCTTTCTTT	CATSRLLNTEAFF
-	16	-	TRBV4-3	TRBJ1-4	TGCGCCAGCAGCCGGGGGCGGGAGAGGACTAATGAAAAACTGTTTTTT	CASSRGRERTNEKLFF
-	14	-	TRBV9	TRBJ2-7	TGTGCCAGCAGCGGGGGGGTCGTCTCCTACGAGCAGTACTTC	CASSGGVVSYEQYF
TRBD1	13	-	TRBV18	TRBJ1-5	TGTGCCAGCTCGAGGGGGCTGGGTCAGCCCCAGCATTTT	CASSRGLGQPQHF
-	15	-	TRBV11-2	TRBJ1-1	TGTGCCAGCAGCTTAGATGAATCTATGAACACTGAAGCTTTCTTT	CASSLDESMNTEAFF
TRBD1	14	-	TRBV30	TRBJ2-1	TGTGCCTGGAGTACAGGGGGCGCCTACAATGAGCAGTTCTTC	CAWSTGGAYNEQFF
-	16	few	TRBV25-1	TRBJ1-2	TGTGCCAGCAGTGAGTATGGACAGCCCAACCACTATGGCTACACCTTC	CASSEYGQPNHYGYTF
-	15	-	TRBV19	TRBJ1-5	TGTGCCAGTAGGGGATGGGGGGACCAAAATCAGCCCCAGCATTTT	CASRGWGDQNQPQHF
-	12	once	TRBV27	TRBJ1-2	TGTGCCAGCAGGCAGGGCGGGAGTGGCTACACCTTC	CASRQGGSGYTF
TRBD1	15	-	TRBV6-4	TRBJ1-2	TGTGCCAGCAGTGACTCGTACAGGGGATTAAGCGGCTACACCTTC	CASSDSYRGLSGYTF
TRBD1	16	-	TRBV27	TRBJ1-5	TGTGCCAGCAGTCCTCACCGACAGGGAAGGAATCAGCCCCAGCATTTT	CASSPHRQGRNQPQHF
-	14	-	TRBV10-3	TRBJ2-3	TGTGCCATCAGCCCAGGGCTCGGCACAGATACGCAGTATTTT	CAISPGLGTDTQYF
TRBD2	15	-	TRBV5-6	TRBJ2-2	TGTGCCAGCAGCTCAAAGCGGGGGAACACCGGGGAGCTGTTTTTT	CASSSKRGNTGELFF
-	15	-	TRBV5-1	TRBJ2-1	TGCGCCAGCAGCTTGAAGGCTAGCAGCTACAATGAGCAGTTCTTC	CASSLKASSYNEQFF
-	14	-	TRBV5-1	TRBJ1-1	TGCGCCAGCAGCTTGCAGGCCATGAACACTGAAGCTTTCTTT	CASSLQAMNTEAFF
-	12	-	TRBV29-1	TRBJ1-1	TGCAGCGTTGGTACTGTGAACACTGAAGCTTTCTTT	CSVGTVNTEAFF
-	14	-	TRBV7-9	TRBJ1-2	TGTGCCAGCAGCTTACGTGGCAGGGTAGGAGGCTACACCTTC	CASSLRGRVGGYTF
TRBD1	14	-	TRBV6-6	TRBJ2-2	TGTGCCAGCAGTGGGACAGGGGGCACCGGGGAGCTGTTTTTT	CASSGTGGTGELFF
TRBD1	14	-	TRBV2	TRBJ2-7	TGTGCCAGCAGTGCCGGGACAGGCTCCTACGAGCAGTACTTC	CASSAGTGSYEQYF